This T cell receptor (beta chain) was found in a study of identical twins. On this clonotype: The antigen remains undetermined.

TCRdb re-analysed the 5' RACE reads in MiXCR, keeping a single row per CDR3 protein. The data hold 400,000 or so distinct CDR3 sequences, with 7% to 9.5% observed a single time. Study outcomes and limitations: Insertions were reduced in abundant cord blood beta clonotypes but not in memory repertoires. Out-of-frame alpha sequences common to twins exhibited an excess of low generation probability.

The V segment lost 7 bases and the J segment 2 bases; nucleotides outside the gene matches: 7. The CDR3 sequence is 14 residues long. The V and J genes are TRBV12-3 or TRBV12-4 and TRBJ2-7, with 8 bases identical to TRBD2. The sequence derives from a woman aged 45 to 65 in good health. The sequencing sample was made of naive T cells sorted from blood. CDR3 sequence reads: CASKRGGETYEQYF. The CDR3 DNA reads TGTGCCAGCAAACGGGGGGGAGAAACCTACGAGCAGTACTTC.